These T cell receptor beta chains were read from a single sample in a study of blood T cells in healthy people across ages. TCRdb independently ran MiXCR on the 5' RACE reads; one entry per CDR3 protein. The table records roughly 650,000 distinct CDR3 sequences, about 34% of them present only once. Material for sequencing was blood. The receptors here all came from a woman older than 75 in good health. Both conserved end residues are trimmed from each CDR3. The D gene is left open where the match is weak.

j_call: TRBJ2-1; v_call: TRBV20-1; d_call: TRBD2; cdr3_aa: SARPLAGAYNEQF
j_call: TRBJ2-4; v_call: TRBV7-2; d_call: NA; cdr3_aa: ASSPRRGSAKNIQY
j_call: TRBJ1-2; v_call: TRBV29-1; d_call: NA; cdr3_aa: SARTDIYGYT
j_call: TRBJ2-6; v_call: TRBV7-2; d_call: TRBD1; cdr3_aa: ASSYTGTGVSGANVLT
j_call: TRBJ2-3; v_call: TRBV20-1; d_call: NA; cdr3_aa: SARGSWSNTQY
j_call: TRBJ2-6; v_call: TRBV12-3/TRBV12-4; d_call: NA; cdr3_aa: ASSPFPPGTGANVLT
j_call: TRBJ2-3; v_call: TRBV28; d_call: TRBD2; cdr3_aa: ASSFSGGLADTQY
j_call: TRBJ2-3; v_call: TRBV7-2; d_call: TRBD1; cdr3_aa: ASSLGHRGATDTQY
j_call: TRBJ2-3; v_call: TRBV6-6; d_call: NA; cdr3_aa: ASSYGLEVDTQY
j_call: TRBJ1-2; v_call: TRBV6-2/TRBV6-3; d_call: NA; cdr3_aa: ASNPEGVRRNYGYT
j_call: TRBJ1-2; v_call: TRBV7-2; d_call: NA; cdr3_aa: ASSLLKTPNYGYT
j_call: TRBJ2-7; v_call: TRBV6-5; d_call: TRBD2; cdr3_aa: ASSVRRGAYEQY
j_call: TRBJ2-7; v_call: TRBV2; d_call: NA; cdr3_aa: ASRAKPNEQY
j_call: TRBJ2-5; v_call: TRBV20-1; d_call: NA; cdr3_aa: SARLAGLTHNEQY
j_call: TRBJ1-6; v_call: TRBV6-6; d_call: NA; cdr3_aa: ASSYTQTVNNSPLH
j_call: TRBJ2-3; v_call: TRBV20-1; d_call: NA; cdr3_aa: SARDPGGDTDTQY
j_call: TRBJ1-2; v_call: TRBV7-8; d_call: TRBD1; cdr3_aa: ASSVARTGDYGYT
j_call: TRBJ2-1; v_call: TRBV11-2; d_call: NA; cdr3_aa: ASSLNLAINEQF